The next 15 T cell receptor beta chains were all read from a single sample in a study of T cells after posttransplantation cyclophosphamide. TCRdb's table, derived via immunoSEQ multiplex PCR, lists solely in-frame clones and lacks some. This sample has about 5,900 clones; 1.5% to 2% occur once, and the top ten carry 28%. Cyclophosphamide on days +3 and +4 followed busulfan-fludarabine conditioning and a marrow graft. The material sequenced was PBMCs, taken roughly 220 days after a stem cell transplant with posttransplant cyclophosphamide. These receptor sequences come from a male patient in his 30s who received an allogeneic stem cell transplant from a related donor, was CMV-positive, and had no GVHD. Some T cells may be transferred from the graft donor.

This clone was found a few times. This sequence joins TRBV5-1 and TRBJ2-7; the D is unclear. This CDR3 region has 15 residues. Per the germline V gene, CDR1 is SGHRS and CDR2 is YFSETQ. With 0 bases removed from V and 6 bases from J, the gap between germline ends came to 16 bases. In DNA form, the CDR3 reads TGCGCCAGCAGCTTGGCGGCCTCCCCTCGAGGCGAGCAGTACTTC. Its protein product is CASSLAASPRGEQYF. The variable domain in full, completed from reference TRBV5-1 and TRBJ2-7, reads KAGVTQTPRYLIKTRGQQVTLSCSPISGHRSVSWYQQTPGQGLQFLFEYFSETQRNKGNFPGRFSGRQFSNSRSEMNVSTLELGDSALYLCASSLAASPRGEQYFGPGTRLTVT.

The rearrangement links TRBV4-1 to TRBJ2-2; D perhaps matches TRBD2 (5 bases). Trimming stripped 1 base from V and 5 bases from J, with 14 bases between. The CDR3 length is 16 residues. The germline V gene has CDR1 MGHRA and CDR2 YSYEKL. CDR3 amino acids: CASSQVSGSGTGELFF. CDR3 nucleotide sequence: TGCGCCAGCAGCCAAGTTTCGGGATCTGGGACCGGGGAGCTGTTTTTT.

The chain couples TRBV27 to TRBJ2-7; 7 nucleotides line up with TRBD1. The CDR3 is 12 residues long. The V and J ends lost 5 bases and 6 bases, in that order; junction bases with no gene match: 4. The germline gives CDR1 MNHEY, CDR2 SMNVEV (reference sequence). The CDR3 nucleotides are TGTGCCAGCAGTCAGAGACAGGGCGAGCAGTACTTC. Encoded protein: CASSQRQGEQYF.

This sequence joins TRBV4-3 and TRBJ1-3, with D tentatively TRBD1 (5 bases). Germline CDR1 LGHNA, CDR2 YSLEER. The CDR3 length is 14 residues. Trimming took 6 bases from V and 1 from J, leaving 10 bases between them. The CDR3 nucleotides are TGCGCCAGCAGTCCGGGGGGTTCTGGAAACACCATATATTTT. Protein: CASSPGGSGNTIYF.

There are a few counts of this clone. DNA of the CDR3: TGTGCCAGCTCACCACAAGAAAGACAGGGGAACATTCAGTACTTC. Its translation: CASSPQERQGNIQYF. The chain is built from TRBV18 and TRBJ2-4; 8 bases map to TRBD1. The CDR3 totals 15 residues. CDR1 is KGHSH and CDR2 is LQKENI in the germline V gene. The V gene end was trimmed by 1 base and the J gene end by 7 bases; junction bases not matched to a gene: 6.

The CDR3 sequence: CASSPVGGRGWNEQFF. The DNA for the CDR3 is TGTGCCAGCAGCCCCGTTGGCGGGAGAGGGTGGAATGAGCAGTTCTTC. The gene calls are TRBV7-2 and TRBJ2-1; TRBD2 matches 7 bases. Per germline, CDR1 SGHTA and CDR2 FQGNSA. The CDR3 spans 16 residues. Trimming took 5 bases from V and 7 from J; bases not matched to a gene: 14.

The table lists this clone with a few counts. The CDR3 here is CASSQVVRGRSPLHF. DNA for the CDR3: TGTGCCAGCAGCCAAGTGGTCAGGGGACGGTCACCCCTCCACTTT. The rearrangement links TRBV14 to TRBJ1-6, with a tentative D call TRBD1 (6 bases). CDR3 size: 15 residues. Between the trimmed V and J ends, which lost 1 base and 10 bases, there was a span of 14 bases. Per germline, CDR1 SGHDN and CDR2 FVKESK. The whole variable domain, filled in from reference TRBV14 and TRBJ1-6, reads EAGVTQFPSHSVIEKGQTVTLRCDPISGHDNLYWYRRVMGKEIKFLLHFVKESKQDESGMPNNRFLAERTGGTYSTLKVQPAELEDSGVYFCASSQVVRGRSPLHFGNGTRLTVT.

The chain joins TRBV5-1 to TRBJ2-5; 9 nucleotides line up with TRBD1. V gave up 5 bases and J gave up 5 bases; unmatched junction bases: 7. The CDR3 covers 14 residues. CDR1 and CDR2 from the germline V gene are SGHRS and YFSETQ. The CDR3 DNA reads TGCGCCAGCAGACCCGGGACAGGGACCGAGACCCAGTACTTC. Its protein is CASRPGTGTETQYF.

This clone was observed a handful of times. This chain uses TRBV4-1 with TRBJ1-3; 7 positions agree with TRBD1. CDR1 and CDR2 (germline): MGHRA, YSYEKL. The CDR3 spans 15 residues. V lost 1 base to trimming and J lost 5 bases; unmatched junction nucleotides: 5. CDR3 in DNA: TGCGCCAGCAGCCAAGCGGGACAGAGGAGAAACACCATATATTTT. Encoded protein: CASSQAGQRRNTIYF.

The chain links TRBV4-2 to TRBJ2-1; 8 positions match TRBD2. With V trimmed by 2 bases and J by 8 bases, 8 bases remained unmatched. CDR1 is LGHNA and CDR2 is YNFKEQ in the germline V gene. The CDR3 runs to 15 residues. CDR3 sequence (DNA): TGTGCCAGCAGCCAAACAACGGGACTAGGGTATGAGCAGTTCTTC. Translation gives CASSQTTGLGYEQFF.

This chain connects TRBV4-1 to TRBJ2-3, with 11 bases that match TRBD2. Germline CDR1 MGHRA, CDR2 YSYEKL. The CDR3 sequence is 16 residues long. Losses at the gene ends were 2 bases for V and 6 bases for J; bases not matched to a gene: 7. The CDR3 reads CASSQSLAGAEDTQYF. CDR3 coding DNA: TGCGCCAGCAGCCAATCACTAGCGGGGGCAGAGGATACGCAGTATTTT.

This clone was seen a handful of times. The chain employs TRBV6-5 and TRBJ2-3; TRBD2 matches 8 bases. The CDR3 is 15 amino acids. In germline, CDR1 is MNHEY, CDR2 SVGAGI. V dropped 5 bases and J dropped 1; count of bases not matched to a gene: 5. CDR3 residues: CASSRLAGRTDTQYF. The CDR3 bases are TGTGCCAGCAGTCGTTTAGCGGGGCGCACAGATACGCAGTATTTT.

This clone showed up just a few times. The rearrangement joins TRBV4-3 to TRBJ2-2; 9 bases align to TRBD2. V lost 1 base to trimming and J lost 3 bases; unmatched junction nucleotides: 9. Germline CDR1 and CDR2: LGHNA and YSLEER. This CDR3 has 18 residues. The CDR3, as DNA: TGCGCCAGCAGCCAAGTTCCCCCGGGACTAGCTGACACCGGGGAGCTGTTTTTT. Its protein product is CASSQVPPGLADTGELFF.

This clone was recorded a few times. The rearrangement joins TRBV5-1 to TRBJ1-1; D gene uncertain. Germline V gene lookup returns CDR1 SGHRS and CDR2 YFSETQ. The V end lost 2 bases, the J end lost 3 bases, and 14 bases lay between the germline ends. The CDR3 is 15 residues long. Here the CDR3 reads CASSLGMLRDTEAFF. CDR3 DNA: TGCGCCAGCAGCTTAGGGATGTTGAGGGACACTGAAGCTTTCTTT.

V usage is TRBV7-8 and J usage is TRBJ2-2; D possibly corresponds to TRBD1 (5 bases). V was cut by 5 bases and J by 7 bases, with 8 bases left in between. This CDR3 region has 12 residues. Germline V gene lookup returns CDR1 SGHVS and CDR2 FQNEAQ. The CDR3 here is CASSHRGGELFF. In nucleotides, the CDR3 is TGTGCCAGCAGCCATAGGGGCGGGGAGCTGTTTTTT.